The clone carrying this T cell receptor (beta chain) occurred a few times. The data derive from a study of blood T cell repertoires in COVID-19. Measured with immunoSEQ multiplex PCR; TCRdb has only the in-frame clones, and not every one. The profile covers 150,000 to 200,000 clones, with around 83% appearing a single time and about 7.1% taken by the ten largest. V was pared by 4 bases and J by 2 bases, with 11 bases of the junction left unmatched. There are 17 residues in the CDR3. Germline V gene data show CDR1 as LGHDT and CDR2 as YNNKEL (reference sequence). The chain combines TRBV3-1 (or the pseudogene TRBV3-2) with TRBJ2-7; TRBD1 agrees at 10 bases. This sequence originates from a woman between 70 and 85 years old with COVID-19, enrolled during active disease. Sequenced input: peripheral blood. CDR3 coding DNA: TGTGCCAGCAGCCCCAAGTGGACAGGGGGATACGCCTACGAGCAGTACTTC. Amino acids: CASSPKWTGGYAYEQYF.